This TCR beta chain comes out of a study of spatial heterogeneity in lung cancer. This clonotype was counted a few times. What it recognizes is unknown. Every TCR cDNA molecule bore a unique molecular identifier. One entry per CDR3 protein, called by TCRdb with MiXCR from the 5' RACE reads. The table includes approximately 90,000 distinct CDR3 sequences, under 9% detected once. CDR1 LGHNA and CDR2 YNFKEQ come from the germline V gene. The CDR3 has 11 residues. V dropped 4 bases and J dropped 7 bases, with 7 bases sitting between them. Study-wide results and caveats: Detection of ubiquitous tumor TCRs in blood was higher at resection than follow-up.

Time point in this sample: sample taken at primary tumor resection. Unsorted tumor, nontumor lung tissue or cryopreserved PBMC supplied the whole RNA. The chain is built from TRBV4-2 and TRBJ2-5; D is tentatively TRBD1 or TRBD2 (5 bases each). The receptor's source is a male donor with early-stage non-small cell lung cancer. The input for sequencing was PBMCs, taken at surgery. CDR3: CASSRGGTQYF. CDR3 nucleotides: TGTGCCAGCAGCCGTGGGGGGACCCAGTACTTC.